One and the same sample provided the 22 T cell receptor beta chains below, sequenced in a study of T cells in Graves' hyperthyroidism and ophthalmopathy. RNA transcripts gave rise to amplified TCR beta CDR3 regions. First-round RT-PCR targeting the TCR CDR3 was performed with the HTBI primer set. TCRdb passed the multiplex PCR reads through MiXCR, listing each CDR3 protein once. The table includes some 620,000 distinct CDR3 sequences, roughly 17% detected once. The sequenced sample was blood. These receptors were collected from a woman aged 25 to 39 with Graves' hyperthyroidism.

Many counts were recorded for this clonotype. The rearrangement uses TRBV6-1 and TRBJ1-1, with TRBD1 identical over 11 bases. CDR3 length equals 16 residues. V gave up 5 bases and J gave up 5 bases; unmatched junction bases: 10. The V gene's germline CDR1 is MNHNS and CDR2 SASEGT. The CDR3 spells CASSSGQGGGRTEAFF. The CDR3 DNA reads as TGTGCCAGCAGTTCGGGACAGGGGGGTGGTCGGACTGAAGCTTTCTTT.

This clonotype occurred many times. This chain uses TRBV20-1 with TRBJ1-1; 7 bases agree with TRBD1. Per germline, CDR1 DFQATT and CDR2 SNEGSKA (reference sequence). This CDR3 is built from 13 residues. The trim removed 4 bases at V and 0 bases at J, leaving 2 bases unmatched. The chain's CDR3 is CSATQGVNTEAFF. The CDR3 nucleotides are TGCAGTGCTACCCAGGGGGTGAACACTGAAGCTTTCTTT.

The CDR3 DNA reads TGCAGCGTTGAAGAGGGACCGGGACAGGGGAGTATGATCTATGGCTACACCTTC. It specifies CSVEEGPGQGSMIYGYTF. The rearrangement joins TRBV29-1 to TRBJ1-2; 10 positions agree with TRBD1. Germline CDR1 reads SQVTM; CDR2 reads ANQGSEA. The CDR3 is made up of 18 amino acids. The V gene end was trimmed by 0 bases and the J gene end by 4 bases; junction bases not matched to a gene: 14.

DNA of the CDR3: TGTGCCAGCACCACGGGCCTTACTGGGAACACCGGGGAGCTGTTTTTT. Amino acids: CASTTGLTGNTGELFF. The chain joins TRBV6-1 to TRBJ2-2; D unclear. The V and J ends lost 7 bases and 1 base respectively, with 16 bases between them. CDR3 length equals 16 residues. CDR1 and CDR2 from the germline V gene are MNHNS and SASEGT.

In this sample, this clonotype turned up many times. The chain recombines TRBV5-6 with TRBJ1-2; 7 bases are a match to TRBD1. Germline trimming cut 1 base from V and 5 bases from J; bases unmatched to any gene: 8. This CDR3 is built from 15 residues. CDR1 is SGHDT, CDR2 YYEEEE, per germline. The CDR3 loop reads CASSLPGTADYGYTF. CDR3 in DNA: TGTGCCAGCAGCTTGCCAGGGACAGCAGATTATGGCTACACCTTC.

V and J are TRBV20-1 and TRBJ2-3; 7 bases are a match to TRBD1. V lost 0 bases and J lost 2; bases outside the gene matches: 11. The CDR3 extends over 17 amino acids. Germline V CDR1 and CDR2: DFQATT, SNEGSKA (reference sequence). As DNA, the CDR3 is TGCAGTGCTAGAGATTCTCGACAGGGTGCTGCCACAGATACGCAGTATTTT. As protein: CSARDSRQGAATDTQYF.

For this clonotype: It may be a read error: a sequence one base away is much more abundant. The CDR3 spells CSAMRTSGYNEQSF. CDR3 DNA: TGCAGTGCTATGAGGACTAGCGGCTACAATGAGCAGTCCTTC. This sequence joins TRBV20-1 and TRBJ2-1; 10 positions agree with TRBD2. The CDR3 length is 14 residues. CDR1 and CDR2 (germline): DFQATT, SNEGSKA (reference sequence).

This clonotype has a count of ten or more. The V and J genes are TRBV27 and TRBJ2-7; 8 nucleotides align to TRBD1. The CDR3 spans 14 residues. The germline V gene encodes CDR1 MNHEY and CDR2 SMNVEV (reference sequence). Trimming took 5 bases from V and 1 from J; bases not matched to a gene: 4. The CDR3 nucleotides read TGTGCCAGCAGTCGGACAGGGATGTCCTACGAGCAGTACTTC. Translation: CASSRTGMSYEQYF.

V usage is TRBV20-1 and J usage is TRBJ2-7; D may correspond to TRBD1 or TRBD2 (6 bases each). The CDR3 loop spans 16 amino acids. CDR1 is DFQATT and CDR2 is SNEGSKA in the germline V gene (reference sequence). V lost 3 bases to trimming and J lost 5 bases, with 23 bases between them. CDR3 in amino acids: CSASGKQGGRGHEQYF. The CDR3 region has the DNA TGCAGTGCTAGTGGAAAACAGGGAGGTCGCGGACACGAGCAGTACTTC.

This clonotype was seen many times. The chain combines TRBV30 with TRBJ2-7, with 7 bases that match TRBD1. This CDR3 is built from 14 residues. V trimming: 5 bases; J trimming: 0 bases; junction bases outside the gene matches: 7. Germline assignment: CDR1 GTSNPN and CDR2 SVGIG (reference sequence). The CDR3 DNA is TGTGCCTGGCGAAACAGGGGAAGCTCCTACGAGCAGTACTTC. This codes for CAWRNRGSSYEQYF.

This sequence joins TRBV2 and TRBJ1-5; D is undetermined. Trimming took 1 base from V and 5 from J, leaving 6 bases between them. The CDR3 length is 13 residues. CDR1 and CDR2 from the germline V gene are SNHLY and FYNNEI. In DNA form, the CDR3 reads TGTGCCAGCAGTGAAGGGGAAGATCAGCCCCAGCATTTT. Residues: CASSEGEDQPQHF.

This clonotype has a handful of counts. V and J are TRBV15 and TRBJ2-4; maybe TRBD1 (6 bases). Germline V lookup: CDR1 LNHNV, CDR2 YYDKDF (reference sequence). The length of the CDR3 is 16 residues. With 0 bases removed from V and 3 bases from J, the gap between germline ends came to 12 bases. The chain's CDR3 is CATSRDLVGGKNIQYF. The CDR3 DNA sequence: TGTGCCACCAGCAGAGATCTTGTAGGGGGCAAAAACATTCAGTACTTC.

This clonotype has just a few counts. The J gene is TRBJ1-1, the V gene TRBV6-5; a weak D match, TRBD1 (6 bases). The CDR3 extends over 14 amino acids. Trimming removed 2 bases from V and 4 bases from J, with 11 bases in between. The germline gives CDR1 MNHEY, CDR2 SVGAGI. Written as DNA, the CDR3 is TGTGCCAGCAGTTACGGGGGGGCGGGCACTGAAGCTTTCTTT. It encodes CASSYGGAGTEAFF.

In this sample, this clonotype turned up many times. The chain carries TRBV3-1 and TRBJ2-1; possibly TRBD1 or TRBD2 for D (5 bases each). The CDR3 covers 15 residues. Germline V CDR1 and CDR2: LGHDT, YNNKEL (reference sequence). Between the trimmed V and J ends, which lost 0 bases and 10 bases, there was a span of 16 bases. CDR3 region: CASSQELRDPLEQFF. Written as DNA, the CDR3 is TGTGCCAGCAGCCAAGAGCTCCGGGACCCCCTCGAGCAGTTCTTC.

The chain combines TRBV29-1 with TRBJ2-1; no clear D. The CDR3 is 11 residues long. CDR1 is SQVTM, CDR2 ANQGSEA, per germline. The ends were cut back, 7 bases at V and 1 base at J, with 5 bases in the middle. The CDR3 spells CSGSSYNEQFF. The CDR3 nucleotides read TGCAGCGGGAGTTCCTACAATGAGCAGTTCTTC.

This clonotype was observed many times. The chain joins TRBV20-1 to TRBJ2-7; D is undetermined. The CDR3 contains 14 residues. V lost 0 bases and J 0 bases, leaving 9 bases between the germline ends. The germline V gene has CDR1 DFQATT and CDR2 SNEGSKA (reference sequence). The CDR3 loop is CSARDPTSSYEQYF. The CDR3 nucleotides are TGCAGTGCTAGAGATCCAACAAGCTCCTACGAGCAGTACTTC.

The V gene is TRBV4-2, the J gene TRBJ2-3, with 9 bases aligning to TRBD2. The V segment lost 3 bases and the J segment 5 bases; nucleotides outside the gene matches: 0. The CDR3 is made up of 13 amino acids. CDR1 is LGHNA and CDR2 is YNFKEQ in the germline V gene. The DNA of the CDR3 is TGTGCCAGCAGCCAGCGGGAGGGAGATACGCAGTATTTT. Amino acids: CASSQREGDTQYF.

There are many counts of this clonotype. The chain couples TRBV7-2 to TRBJ2-7; the D is unclear. V was pared by 5 bases and J by 6 bases, with 8 bases between. The CDR3 is 11 residues long. Germline V gene lookup returns CDR1 SGHTA and CDR2 FQGNSA. The CDR3: CASSVGSEQYF. CDR3 DNA sequence: TGTGCCAGCAGCGTAGGGTCCGAGCAGTACTTC.

The sample holds many counts of this clonotype. V usage is TRBV5-1 and J usage is TRBJ2-1; D perhaps matches TRBD2 (5 bases). The CDR3 consists of 15 residues. Looked up from germline, CDR1 is SGHRS and CDR2 is YFSETQ. Trimming removed 0 bases from V and 9 bases from J, with 16 bases in between. In DNA, the CDR3 is TGCGCCAGCAGCTTGGACTTGGGTCAGACTACTGAGCAGTTCTTC. Amino acid sequence: CASSLDLGQTTEQFF. Full variable domain (remainder filled in from reference TRBV5-1 and TRBJ2-1): KAGVTQTPRYLIKTRGQQVTLSCSPISGHRSVSWYQQTPGQGLQFLFEYFSETQRNKGNFPGRFSGRQFSNSRSEMNVSTLELGDSALYLCASSLDLGQTTEQFFGPGTRLTVL.

There are many counts of this clonotype. The chain couples TRBV6-2 or TRBV6-3 to TRBJ1-5; the D is unclear. Per the germline V gene, CDR1 is MNHEY and CDR2 is SVGEGT. The V end was cut by 6 bases, the J end by 5 bases, with 5 bases between. The CDR3 sequence is 11 residues long. CDR3 DNA: TGTGCCAGCAGAAACGATCAGCCCCAGCATTTT. It codes for CASRNDQPQHF.

This clonotype was seen a few times. The V call is TRBV12-3 or TRBV12-4, the J call TRBJ2-7; 7 bases match TRBD2. The CDR3 runs 14 residues. V dropped 6 bases and J dropped 3; count of bases not matched to a gene: 8. The CDR3 is CASSGDSGGYEQYF. CDR3 bases: TGTGCCAGCAGCGGGGACTCGGGGGGCTACGAGCAGTACTTC.

This chain uses TRBV25-1 with TRBJ2-1; D is unresolved. The CDR3 sequence is 12 residues long. Germline V lookup: CDR1 MGHDK, CDR2 SYGVNS. V was clipped by 8 bases and J by 8 bases, with 13 bases between them. Written as DNA, the CDR3 is TGTGCCAGCCGCGCCGATGTCGATGAGCAGTTCTTC. It encodes CASRADVDEQFF.